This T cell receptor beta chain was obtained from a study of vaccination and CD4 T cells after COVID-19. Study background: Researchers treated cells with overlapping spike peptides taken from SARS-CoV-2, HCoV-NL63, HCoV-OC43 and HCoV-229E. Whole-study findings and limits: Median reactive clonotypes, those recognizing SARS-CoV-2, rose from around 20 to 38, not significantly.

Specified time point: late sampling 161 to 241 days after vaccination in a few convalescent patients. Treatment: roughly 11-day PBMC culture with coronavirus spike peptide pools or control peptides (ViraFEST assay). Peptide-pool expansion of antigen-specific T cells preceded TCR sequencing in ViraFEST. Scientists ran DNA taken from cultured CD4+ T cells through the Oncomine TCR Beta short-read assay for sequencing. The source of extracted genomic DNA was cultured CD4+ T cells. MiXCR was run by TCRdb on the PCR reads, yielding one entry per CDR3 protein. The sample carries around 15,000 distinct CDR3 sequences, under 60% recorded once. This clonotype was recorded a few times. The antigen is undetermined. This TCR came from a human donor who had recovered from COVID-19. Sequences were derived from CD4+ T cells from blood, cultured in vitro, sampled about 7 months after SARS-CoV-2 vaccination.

For the CDR3, the DNA is TGTGCCAGCAGCTTAAGGGTGCGGGAAGGCCAGCCCCAGCATTTT. Translated: CASSLRVREGQPQHF. V is TRBV7-2 and J is TRBJ1-5; D not certain. The CDR3 runs to 15 residues. With 2 bases removed from V and 7 bases from J, the gap between germline ends came to 15 bases. Germline CDR1 reads SGHTA; CDR2 reads FQGNSA.